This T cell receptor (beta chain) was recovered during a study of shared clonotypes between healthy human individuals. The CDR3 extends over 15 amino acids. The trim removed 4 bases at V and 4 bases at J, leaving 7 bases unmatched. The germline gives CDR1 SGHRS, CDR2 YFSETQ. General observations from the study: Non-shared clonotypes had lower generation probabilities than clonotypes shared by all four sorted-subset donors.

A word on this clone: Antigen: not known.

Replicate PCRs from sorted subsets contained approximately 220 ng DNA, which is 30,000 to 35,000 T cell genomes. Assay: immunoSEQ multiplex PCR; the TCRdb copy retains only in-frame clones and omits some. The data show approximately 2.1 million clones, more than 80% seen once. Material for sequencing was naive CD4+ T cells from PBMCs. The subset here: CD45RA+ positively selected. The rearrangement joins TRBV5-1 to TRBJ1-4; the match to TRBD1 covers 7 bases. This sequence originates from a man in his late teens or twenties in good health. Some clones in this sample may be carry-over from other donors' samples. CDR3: CASSPGDSNNEKLFF. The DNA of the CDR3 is TGCGCCAGCAGCCCAGGGGACAGCAATAATGAAAAACTGTTTTTT.